Following are 15 T cell receptor beta chains from one sample sequenced in a study of cytomegalovirus exposure and HLA in healthy donors. The PCR made use of 60 Vbeta and 13 Jbeta primers. Produced via immunoSEQ multiplex PCR; TCRdb's table is partial and in-frame only. The profile covers 100,000 to 150,000 clones, with about two thirds appearing a single time and under 5% taken by the ten largest. Sequenced sample: PBMCs. These receptors originate from a man aged 25 to 45 in good health and CMV-seronegative.

This clone was seen more than once but under ten times. The V call is TRBV19, the J call TRBJ2-3; the match to TRBD1 covers 9 bases. Germline CDR1 and CDR2: LNHDA and SQIVND (reference sequence). Trimming took 5 bases from V and 4 from J; bases not matched to a gene: 10. The CDR3 has 16 residues. In DNA form, the CDR3 reads TGTGCCAGTAGTCCCCGGCGGGGACAGGGAGCAGATACGCAGTATTTT. Protein sequence: CASSPRRGQGADTQYF.

The count of this clone is one. The chain employs TRBV10-2 and TRBJ1-2; D uncertain. Deletions cut 0 bases from V and 2 bases from J, with 13 bases between. Looked up from germline, CDR1 is WSHSY and CDR2 is SAAADI. The CDR3 totals 16 residues. CDR3 sequence: CASSESTAGNNYGYTF. DNA of the CDR3: TGCGCCAGCAGTGAGTCTACCGCGGGCAACAACTATGGCTACACCTTC.

This chain joins TRBV14 and TRBJ2-2; D is possibly TRBD1 (5 bases). The CDR3 loop spans 14 amino acids. The germline CDR1 and CDR2 sequences are SGHDN and FVKESK. Between the trimmed V and J ends, which lost 4 bases and 4 bases, there was a span of 10 bases. The CDR3 DNA reads as TGTGCCAGCAGCCGGGCCAGGGCCACCGGGGAGCTGTTTTTT. As protein: CASSRARATGELFF.

This clone was seen just once. Here the CDR3 DNA reads TGTGCCAGCTCACCCGATCCGACAGGAATCGGTCAGCCCCAGCATTTT. Amino acids: CASSPDPTGIGQPQHF. This chain uses TRBV18 with TRBJ1-5, with D possibly TRBD1 on 6 matching bases. The CDR3 is 16 amino acids. Trimming removed 3 bases from V and 6 bases from J, with 18 bases in between. Germline CDR1 reads KGHSH; CDR2 reads LQKENI.

CDR3 residues: CASSVTGQWETQYF. CDR3 coding DNA: TGCGCCAGCAGTGTGACAGGGCAATGGGAGACCCAGTACTTC. This chain joins TRBV4-1 and TRBJ2-5; 7 positions match TRBD1. There are 14 residues in the CDR3. V shed 6 bases and J 5 bases; nucleotides not matched to a gene: 9. Germline V gives CDR1 MGHRA, CDR2 YSYEKL.

The V call is TRBV29-1, the J call TRBJ1-2; D gene ambiguous. The CDR3 contains 11 residues. V shed 2 bases and J shed 5 bases, with 6 bases lying between them. Germline V gene sequence: CDR1 SQVTM, CDR2 ANQGSEA. The CDR3 bases are TGCAGCGTTGAACAGGATTATGGCTACACCTTC. Translated, it gives CSVEQDYGYTF.

The chain joins TRBV15 to TRBJ1-2; D is unresolved. Germline V gene lookup returns CDR1 LNHNV and CDR2 YYDKDF (reference sequence). V was shortened by 0 bases and J by 4 bases, with 15 bases between the two germline ends. This CDR3 comprises 16 residues. The CDR3 coding sequence is TGTGCCACCAGCAGAGATAAGGGAGAACAGCCCTATGGCTACACCTTC. It translates to CATSRDKGEQPYGYTF.

This clone was recorded a few times. The rearrangement uses TRBV11-2 and TRBJ2-7; weak D call: TRBD2 (6 bases). The CDR3 runs to 13 residues. The V gene's germline CDR1 is SGHAT and CDR2 FQNNGV. The V gene lost 4 bases and the J gene lost 1 base, with 8 bases spanning the gap. The CDR3 loop reads CASSWGLSYEQYF. The CDR3 DNA sequence: TGTGCCAGCAGCTGGGGACTTTCCTACGAGCAGTACTTC.

This rearrangement joins TRBV7-8 to TRBJ2-6; D not certain. CDR3 length: 14 amino acids. Germline V gene data show CDR1 as SGHVS and CDR2 as FQNEAQ. Trimming stripped 5 bases from V and 1 base from J, with 6 bases between. In nucleotides, the CDR3 is TGTGCCAGCAGCCTCGCGTCTGGGGCCAACGTCCTGACTTTC. This encodes CASSLASGANVLTF.

The J gene is TRBJ2-7, the V gene TRBV29-1, with a weak D call TRBD2 (5 bases). The germline gives CDR1 SQVTM, CDR2 ANQGSEA. V lost 7 bases, J lost 6 bases, and 16 bases lay in between. The length of the CDR3 is 12 residues. The CDR3 DNA reads TGCAGCGGAGGAGCGGAGAGGGCCGAGCAGTACTTC. Amino acid sequence: CSGGAERAEQYF.

The chain has TRBV5-6 and TRBJ2-7; tentatively, D is TRBD2 (6 bases). CDR3 length: 16 residues. Germline lookup yields CDR1 SGHDT and CDR2 YYEEEE. V was shortened by 2 bases and J by 5 bases, with 20 bases between the two germline ends. CDR3 loop: CASSFGRGKPMHEQYF. For the CDR3, the DNA is TGTGCCAGCAGCTTTGGGCGGGGAAAGCCGATGCACGAGCAGTACTTC.

This clone has more than one count but fewer than ten. The V gene is TRBV19, the J gene TRBJ1-1, with 7 bases identical to TRBD1. V trimming: 6 bases; J trimming: 6 bases; junction bases outside the gene matches: 10. The CDR3 is made up of 14 amino acids. Germline V lookup: CDR1 LNHDA, CDR2 SQIVND (reference sequence). The DNA for the CDR3 is TGTGCCAGTAGCCAACAGGGGTGGGGGGCTGAAGCTTTCTTT. It translates to CASSQQGWGAEAFF.

Only a few counts were recorded for this clone. The chain uses TRBV10-2 and TRBJ2-1, with TRBD2 matching 12 bases. The CDR3 consists of 14 residues. Germline CDR1 WSHSY, CDR2 SAAADI. V dropped 5 bases and J dropped 7; count of bases not matched to a gene: 3. CDR3 region: CASSLLAGGNEQFF. The CDR3 DNA sequence: TGCGCCAGCAGTCTACTAGCGGGGGGTAATGAGCAGTTCTTC.

This clone showed up just once. V is TRBV6-6 and J is TRBJ1-1; D is ambiguous. V was shortened by 2 bases and J by 10 bases, with 11 bases between the two germline ends. The germline CDR1 and CDR2 sequences are MNHNY and SVGAGI (reference sequence). This CDR3 has 12 residues. This chain's CDR3 is CASSYGRVTAFF. For the CDR3, the DNA is TGTGCCAGCAGTTACGGGCGGGTGACAGCTTTCTTT.

The chain uses TRBV29-1 and TRBJ2-1; 10 bases fit TRBD2. The CDR3 consists of 14 residues. Germline trimming cut 8 bases from V and 5 bases from J; bases unmatched to any gene: 9. Germline V gene data show CDR1 as SQVTM and CDR2 as ANQGSEA. In DNA, the CDR3 is TGCAGCCGAAAGCGGGGGGGTTTCGACAATGAGCAGTTCTTC. It specifies CSRKRGGFDNEQFF.